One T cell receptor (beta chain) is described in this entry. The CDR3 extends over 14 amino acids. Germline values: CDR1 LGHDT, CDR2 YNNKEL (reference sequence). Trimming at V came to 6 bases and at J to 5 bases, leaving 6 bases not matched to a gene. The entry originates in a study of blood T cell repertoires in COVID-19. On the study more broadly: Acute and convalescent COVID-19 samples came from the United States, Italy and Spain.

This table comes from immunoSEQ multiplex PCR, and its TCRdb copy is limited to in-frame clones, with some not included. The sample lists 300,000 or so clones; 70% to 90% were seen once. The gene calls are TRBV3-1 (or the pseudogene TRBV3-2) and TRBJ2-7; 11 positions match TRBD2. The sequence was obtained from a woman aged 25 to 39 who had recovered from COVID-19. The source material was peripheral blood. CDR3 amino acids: CASSSGTSGNEQYF. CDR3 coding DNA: TGTGCCAGCAGTTCCGGGACTAGCGGTAACGAGCAGTACTTC.